This entry lists 23 T cell receptor beta chains sequenced from one sample in a study of shared clonotypes between healthy human individuals. Only in-frame clones appear in the TCRdb table, and some are missing; sequencing was by immunoSEQ multiplex PCR. The table records a few million clones, around 93% of them present only once. Sequencing was carried out using naive CD4+ T cells from PBMCs. Subset reported: CD45RA+ positively selected. These receptors came from a man between 18 and 29 years old in good health. Some clones in this sample may be carry-over from other donors' samples.

As concerns this clone: This sample includes further DNA sequences coding for the same CDR3. This rearrangement joins TRBV5-4 to TRBJ2-7; D remains unclear. The CDR3 extends over 13 amino acids. V lost 2 bases to trimming and J lost 2 bases, with 8 bases between them. Germline assignment: CDR1 SGHNT and CDR2 YYREEE (reference sequence). The CDR3 loop is CASSFPGTYEQYF. As DNA, the CDR3 is TGTGCCAGCAGCTTCCCCGGCACCTACGAGCAGTACTTC.

This chain joins TRBV6-5 and TRBJ2-7, with 8 bases lining up with TRBD2. V dropped 5 bases and J dropped 0; count of bases not matched to a gene: 6. Germline CDR1 MNHEY, CDR2 SVGAGI. This CDR3 is built from 15 residues. The DNA of the CDR3 is TGTGCCAGCAGTGTTAGCGGGGCTCACTCCTACGAGCAGTACTTC. It translates to CASSVSGAHSYEQYF.

The CDR3 DNA is TGCGCCAGCAGCCGCGGCTCTGGGGCCAACGTCCTGACTTTC. Its protein product is CASSRGSGANVLTF. The chain carries TRBV4-3 and TRBJ2-6; D remains ambiguous. V lost 4 bases, J lost 0 bases, and 4 bases lay in between. Germline loops: CDR1 LGHNA, CDR2 YSLEER. CDR3 length: 14 residues.

V gene TRBV7-6 combines with J gene TRBJ2-7, with 10 bases that match TRBD2. Germline V gene lookup returns CDR1 SGHVS and CDR2 FNYEAQ. The CDR3 is 14 residues long. V trimming: 0 bases; J trimming: 6 bases; junction bases outside the gene matches: 2. DNA for the CDR3: TGTGCCAGCAGCTTAGCGGGGACTAGCGTCGAGCAGTACTTC. It translates to CASSLAGTSVEQYF.

The chain employs TRBV30 and TRBJ1-5, with D perhaps matching TRBD1 (5 bases). The V gene's germline CDR1 is GTSNPN and CDR2 SVGIG (reference sequence). Trimming pared 0 bases from V and 4 bases from J, leaving 22 bases between. The CDR3 runs to 18 residues. The CDR3 sequence is CAWSVGARPLGGNQPQHF. The CDR3 DNA reads as TGTGCCTGGAGTGTAGGTGCCAGGCCCTTGGGGGGGAATCAGCCCCAGCATTTT.

The rearrangement uses TRBV10-3 and TRBJ1-2; perhaps TRBD1 as D (5 bases). The V gene's germline CDR1 is ENHRY and CDR2 SYGVKD. Between the trimmed V and J ends, which lost 2 bases and 7 bases, there was a span of 14 bases. The CDR3 runs to 14 residues. DNA for the CDR3: TGTGCCATCAGTGAGACGGGGGATATCGGTGGCTACACCTTC. Its protein product is CAISETGDIGGYTF.

CDR3 loop: CAWAGTSFTPGYGYTF. CDR3 sequence (DNA): TGTGCCTGGGCCGGGACCTCATTTACACCAGGCTATGGCTACACCTTC. The genes are TRBV30 and TRBJ1-2; possibly TRBD1 for D (5 bases). Trimming took 5 bases from V and 4 from J, leaving 23 bases between them. The CDR3 is 16 residues long. Germline V gives CDR1 GTSNPN, CDR2 SVGIG (reference sequence).

This clone came up a few times. This chain joins TRBV9 and TRBJ1-1; D is perhaps TRBD1 (6 bases). V lost 4 bases to trimming and J lost 5 bases, with 18 bases between them. The CDR3 loop spans 15 amino acids. Per the germline V gene, CDR1 is SGDLS and CDR2 is YYNGEE. The chain's CDR3 is CASSFSAGAGTEAFF. DNA of the CDR3: TGTGCCAGCAGCTTTTCGGCAGGGGCAGGGACTGAAGCTTTCTTT.

The chain couples TRBV15 to TRBJ1-4; D perhaps matches TRBD1 (6 bases). This CDR3 comprises 15 residues. Germline assignment: CDR1 LNHNV and CDR2 YYDKDF (reference sequence). The V gene lost 3 bases and the J gene lost 5 bases, with 13 bases spanning the gap. The CDR3 region has the DNA TGTGCCACCAGCAGGAGCGGGACACGAAATGAAAAACTGTTTTTT. This encodes CATSRSGTRNEKLFF.

This rearrangement joins TRBV2 to TRBJ2-1; perhaps TRBD2 as D (6 bases). Germline V CDR1 and CDR2: SNHLY, FYNNEI. This CDR3 has 15 residues. The V end was cut by 11 bases, the J end by 1 base, with 18 bases between. For the CDR3, the DNA is TGTGCCGGGACTTCCGAACGGGTTTCCTACAATGAGCAGTTCTTC. Protein product: CAGTSERVSYNEQFF.

This clone was observed a single time. V is TRBV9 and J is TRBJ2-2; D not certain. CDR3 length equals 16 residues. CDR1 SGDLS and CDR2 YYNGEE come from the germline V gene. Trimming pared 3 bases from V and 4 bases from J, leaving 16 bases between. The CDR3 coding sequence is TGTGCCAGCAGCGCCCGGCTGGGCACCATCACCGGGGAGCTGTTTTTT. The encoded protein is CASSARLGTITGELFF.

Concerning this clone itself: Other DNA sequences within the sample encode an identical CDR3. This rearrangement joins TRBV29-1 to TRBJ1-6; no firm D call. The V and J ends lost 6 bases and 0 bases respectively, with 6 bases between them. This CDR3 has 13 residues. Germline-derived CDR1 and CDR2 are SQVTM and ANQGSEA. The CDR3 sequence: CSVGSSYNSPLHF. DNA for the CDR3: TGCAGCGTCGGGAGCTCCTATAATTCACCCCTCCACTTT.

This sequence joins TRBV10-3 and TRBJ2-3; possible D gene TRBD2, 7 bases. Trimming removed 9 bases from V and 4 bases from J, with 14 bases in between. CDR3 size: 13 residues. CDR1 and CDR2 from the germline V gene are ENHRY and SYGVKD. This chain's CDR3 is CAIGGVAADTQYF. CDR3 nucleotide sequence: TGTGCCATAGGGGGGGTGGCGGCAGATACGCAGTATTTT.

With respect to this clone: Germline is not matched at one junction end, which may reflect a read error. The chain uses TRBV7-3 and TRBJ2-2, with D uncertain. Germline V CDR1 and CDR2: SGHTA, FQGTGA. CDR3 length: 12 amino acids. The CDR3 region has the DNA TGTGCTACCGGGCGGAACGCCGGGGAGCTGTTTTTT. It yields the protein CATGRNAGELFF.

This rearrangement joins TRBV25-1 to TRBJ1-1; D ambiguous. This CDR3 has 13 residues. CDR1 MGHDK and CDR2 SYGVNS come from the germline V gene. V lost 3 bases and J lost 4, with 9 bases in between. Here the CDR3 reads CASSDERGTEAFF. The CDR3 nucleotides read TGTGCCAGCAGTGATGAAAGAGGCACTGAAGCTTTCTTT. Looking up the rest from reference TRBV25-1 and TRBJ1-1 gives the full variable domain: EADIYQTPRYLVIGTGKKITLECSQTMGHDKMYWYQQDPGMELHLIHYSYGVNSTEKGDLSSESTVSRIRTEHFPLTLESARPSHTSQYLCASSDERGTEAFFGQGTRLTVV.

V and J are TRBV21-1 and TRBJ2-7; no check of the table's D call, TRBD2, against the DNA was made. TRBV21-1 is recorded as a pseudogene. This CDR3 spans 11 amino acids. DNA of the CDR3: TGTGCCAGTGAGGAGTCGGGCGAGCAGTACTTC. Protein: CASEESGEQYF.

The chain recombines TRBV11-2 with TRBJ1-1; TRBD1 matches 7 bases. V gave up 1 base and J gave up 5 bases; unmatched junction bases: 13. CDR3 length: 17 amino acids. The germline CDR1 and CDR2 sequences are SGHAT and FQNNGV. The CDR3 region is CASSLAVRGGSGTEAFF. The CDR3 region has the DNA TGTGCCAGCAGCTTAGCTGTCAGGGGGGGAAGTGGGACTGAAGCTTTCTTT. Full variable domain (rest looked up from reference TRBV11-2 and TRBJ1-1): EAGVAQSPRYKIIEKRQSVAFWCNPISGHATLYWYQQILGQGPKLLIQFQNNGVVDDSQLPKDRFSAERLKGVDSTLKIQPAKLEDSAVYLCASSLAVRGGSGTEAFFGQGTRLTVV.

The chain carries TRBV6-6 and TRBJ2-2; TRBD2 is a possible D gene (6 bases). Deletions cut 7 bases from V and 6 bases from J, with 18 bases between. Germline loops: CDR1 MNHNY, CDR2 SVGAGI (reference sequence). This CDR3 region has 15 residues. CDR3 protein: CASTSVGSYAGELFF. As DNA, the CDR3 is TGTGCCAGCACCAGTGTCGGGAGCTACGCCGGGGAGCTGTTTTTT.

This chain connects TRBV5-1 to TRBJ2-7; 10 nucleotides align to TRBD2. Germline V gene sequence: CDR1 SGHRS, CDR2 YFSETQ. V was pared by 0 bases and J by 4 bases, with 10 bases of the junction left unmatched. The CDR3 runs to 17 residues. The CDR3 here is CASSLGLGLAVVYEQYF. The DNA for the CDR3 is TGCGCCAGCAGCTTGGGACTTGGACTAGCGGTAGTATACGAGCAGTACTTC.

V is TRBV21-1 and J is TRBJ1-5; the D call in the table, TRBD1, was not verified against the DNA. TRBV21-1 is listed as a pseudogene. This CDR3 comprises 16 residues. The CDR3 DNA reads TGTGCCAGCAGCAAATGTATGGGCAGTAGCAATCAGCCCCAGCATTTT. Translation gives CASSKCMGSSNQPQHF.

With regard to this clone: Other DNA sequences in the sample encode the same CDR3. This sequence joins TRBV5-1 and TRBJ2-5; D might be TRBD2 (6 bases). The V and J ends lost 0 bases and 4 bases respectively, with 10 bases between them. CDR3 size: 14 residues. From germline, CDR1 is SGHRS and CDR2 YFSETQ. The CDR3 DNA sequence: TGCGCCAGCAGCTTGGAGCAGGAGGGAGAGACCCAGTACTTC. Translating gives CASSLEQEGETQYF.

V gene TRBV9 combines with J gene TRBJ1-1, with 7 positions matching TRBD1. V shed 2 bases, J shed 5 bases, and the junction held 9 bases outside the gene matches. Germline values: CDR1 SGDLS, CDR2 YYNGEE. This CDR3 has 15 residues. CDR3 DNA: TGTGCCAGCAGCGTTACAGGGGCCCAAGGGACTGAAGCTTTCTTT. Protein: CASSVTGAQGTEAFF.

V usage is TRBV5-1 and J usage is TRBJ2-7; 8 bases are shared with TRBD2. There are 16 residues in the CDR3. Germline V gene sequence: CDR1 SGHRS, CDR2 YFSETQ. J was trimmed by 0 bases and V by 1 base; bases with no gene match: 6. This CDR3 is CASSLFSRGDSYEQYF. The CDR3 DNA reads TGCGCCAGCAGCTTGTTCTCGCGGGGGGACTCCTACGAGCAGTACTTC.